This T cell receptor beta chain came from a study of human T cells and chemical hapten exposure. TCRdb reanalysed the RACE reads using MiXCR and keeps one entry per CDR3 protein. Of about 120,000 distinct CDR3 sequences detected, about 13% appear once; the ten largest clones hold 0.7% to 0.95%. This clonotype came up many times. Trimming removed 8 bases at V and 3 bases at J, with 14 bases between. This CDR3 contains 14 residues. From germline, CDR1 is ENHRY and CDR2 SYGVKD. The sample's time point: patch test 1, 2 weeks after DPC sensitization. Treatment reported: therapeutic diphenylcyclopropenone sensitization with weekly scalp DPC.

This TCR derives from a man between 18 and 35 years old with alopecia areata. Some clones in this sample may be carry-over from other donors' samples. The starting material was whole blood, obtained in connection with sensitization to the hapten diphenylcyclopropenone (DPC). The V gene is TRBV10-3, the J gene TRBJ1-5, with D perhaps matching TRBD1 (5 bases). CDR3 in DNA: TGTGCCATCTCTTCCGGGGGTTTCAATCAGCCCCAGCATTTT. Translating it yields CAISSGGFNQPQHF.